This T cell receptor (beta chain) was sequenced during a study of T-cell reconstitution after alpha-beta-depleted transplantation in children. The sample holds many counts of this clonotype. Its antigen is not known. Whole-study results and caveats: At day 60, the high TCRbeta diversity found in some patients originated from recipient T cells and thymic progenitors that had survived. Expanded clones from the graft, numbering several hundred, reportedly supplied alpha-beta T cells about two months after transplant. Newly generated T cells supplied most T-cell counts and diversity one year post-transplant.

Germline CDR1 KGHSH, CDR2 LQKENI. The CDR3 covers 17 residues. Unmatched junction bases numbered 6, after V lost 1 base and J lost 0 bases. Unique molecular identifiers were incorporated into the prepared TCRbeta library. TCRdb ran MiXCR on the PCR reads and lists one entry per CDR3 protein. The repertoire includes 150,000 to 200,000 distinct CDR3 sequences, more than 9.5% of them detected once, and 13% sits in the top ten. The chain combines TRBV18 with TRBJ2-5, with 9 bases identical to TRBD2. The TCR comes from a boy aged 2-9 years with acute myeloid leukemia, due to receive a stem cell transplant. The sequencing here drew on PBMCs, taken before TCRalphabeta/CD19-depleted stem cell transplant. DNA of the CDR3: TGTGCCAGCTCACCACAGGGGCTAGCGGGGAACCAAGAGACCCAGTACTTC. Protein: CASSPQGLAGNQETQYF.